Sequencing of this TCR beta chain was carried out in a study of T cell responses to AZD1222 COVID-19 vaccine. Per germline, CDR1 LNHDA and CDR2 SQIVND (reference sequence). The CDR3 length is 14 residues. V lost 7 bases and J 0 bases, leaving 9 bases between the germline ends. This table comes from immunoSEQ multiplex PCR, and its TCRdb copy is limited to in-frame clones, with some not included. The repertoire holds 57,000 or so clones, with around 85% as singletons. General study points: There were mostly white British donors and more females than males, and clonal diversity was possibly underestimated. At 160-218 and 743-854, vaccine-associated CD4 TCRs were dominant, and they spanned spike. Nearly half of unique spike-specific TCRs reportedly avoided B.1.351 and B.1.1.7 mutated regions. The number of AZD1222 recipients seropositive at baseline was only five or six.

With regard to this clone: Its antigen is undetermined.

This receptor was taken from an adult who received the AZD1222 COVID-19 vaccine. Sample: peripheral blood, taken 28 days after the second AZD1222 dose. The rearrangement joins TRBV19 to TRBJ2-2; D not resolved. The CDR3 DNA sequence: TGTGCCAGTAAGAACGGCGCGAACACCGGGGAGCTGTTTTTT. This encodes CASKNGANTGELFF.